These 31 T cell receptor beta chains came from one sample sequenced in a study of cytomegalovirus exposure and HLA in healthy donors. Amplification used 60 Vbeta primers and 13 Jbeta primers. Method: immunoSEQ multiplex PCR; TCRdb's copy keeps in-frame clones and lacks some. In the table there are some 100,000 clones, approximately 74% of which are singletons. The sample was PBMCs. All receptors come from a female donor in good health and CMV-seropositive.

This clone came up a few times. This chain connects TRBV5-4 to TRBJ2-2; tentatively, D is TRBD1 (6 bases). The germline V gene has CDR1 SGHNT and CDR2 YYREEE (reference sequence). This CDR3 spans 15 amino acids. Deletions cut 1 base from V and 6 bases from J, with 13 bases between. DNA of the CDR3: TGTGCCAGCAGCTTGTACAGGGTTGCCGCCGGGGAGCTGTTTTTT. Protein product: CASSLYRVAAGELFF.

The genes are TRBV29-1 and TRBJ2-7; 8 nucleotides align to TRBD1. Germline trimming cut 4 bases from V and 7 bases from J; bases unmatched to any gene: 9. Germline loops: CDR1 SQVTM, CDR2 ANQGSEA. This CDR3 is built from 13 residues. The CDR3 loop is CSVVTQGAGEQYF. CDR3 DNA sequence: TGCAGCGTTGTTACCCAGGGGGCGGGGGAGCAGTACTTC.

The chain recombines TRBV11-3 with TRBJ2-3; D unresolved. Germline V gene data show CDR1 as SGHNT and CDR2 as YENEEA. V was trimmed by 5 bases and J by 0 bases, leaving 9 bases between them. The CDR3 has 14 amino acids. CDR3 nucleotide sequence: TGTGCCAGCAGCGAGACACGCAGCACAGATACGCAGTATTTT. This encodes CASSETRSTDTQYF.

This clone was detected only a few times. The chain carries TRBV2 and TRBJ2-2; D ambiguous. The CDR3 spans 15 residues. Trimming cost V 3 bases and J 5 bases, with 13 bases left between them. From germline, CDR1 is SNHLY and CDR2 FYNNEI. The CDR3 DNA follows: TGTGCCAGCAGTGAGAGGCCTTCGGGTACCGGGGAGCTGTTTTTT. The encoded protein is CASSERPSGTGELFF.

This clone was counted only a few times. The chain employs TRBV5-5 and TRBJ2-7; possible D gene TRBD1, 7 bases. Germline assignment: CDR1 SGHKS and CDR2 YYEKEE (reference sequence). The CDR3 sequence is 14 residues long. Trimming took 2 bases from V and 3 from J, leaving 12 bases between them. CDR3 region: CASSFQGGDYEQYF. CDR3 sequence (DNA): TGTGCCAGCAGCTTCCAGGGGGGAGACTACGAGCAGTACTTC.

J is TRBJ2-7 and V is TRBV7-2; 9 bases match TRBD2. Trimming at V came to 5 bases and at J to 0 bases, leaving 8 bases not matched to a gene. The CDR3 extends over 16 amino acids. The germline V gene encodes CDR1 SGHTA and CDR2 FQGNSA. In DNA, the CDR3 is TGTGCCAGCAGCACTGTACGCGGGAGGGGCTCCTACGAGCAGTACTTC. Residues: CASSTVRGRGSYEQYF.

The chain employs TRBV15 and TRBJ2-1; 8 bases align to TRBD2. Germline CDR1 is LNHNV and CDR2 is YYDKDF (reference sequence). Germline trimming cut 0 bases from V and 13 bases from J; bases unmatched to any gene: 5. The CDR3 is 13 amino acids. The CDR3 nucleotides read TGTGCCACCAGCAGAGAGGTGACTAGCGAACAGTTCTTC. As protein: CATSREVTSEQFF.

This chain connects TRBV11-1 to TRBJ2-3; 8 bases map to TRBD2. The CDR3 runs 16 residues. CDR1 SGHAT and CDR2 FQDESV come from the germline V gene (reference sequence). V gave up 2 bases and J gave up 4 bases; unmatched junction bases: 8. For the CDR3, the DNA is TGTGCCAGCAGCTTAAAACGGGGGGGCTTCGCAGATACGCAGTATTTT. Translated, it gives CASSLKRGGFADTQYF. The full variable domain, rest sourced from reference TRBV11-1 and TRBJ2-3, is EAEVAQSPRYKITEKSQAVAFWCDPISGHATLYWYRQILGQGPELLVQFQDESVVDDSQLPKDRFSAERLKGVDSTLKIQPAELGDSAMYLCASSLKRGGFADTQYFGPGTRLTVL.

This rearrangement joins TRBV4-3 to TRBJ1-1; D is unresolved. Germline CDR1 and CDR2: LGHNA and YSLEER. CDR3 length: 15 residues. Deletions cut 0 bases from V and 6 bases from J, with 14 bases between. The CDR3 region has the DNA TGCGCCAGCAGCCAAGATACCGGGGTGTGGGCTGAAGCTTTCTTT. Translating it yields CASSQDTGVWAEAFF.

The genes are TRBV27 and TRBJ1-1, with D maybe TRBD1 (5 bases). CDR1 and CDR2 (germline): MNHEY, SMNVEV (reference sequence). The germline V and J ends were trimmed by 7 bases and 8 bases, with 14 bases remaining between them. The CDR3 covers 12 residues. DNA of the CDR3: TGTGCCAGCAATACAGGCCTAAAAGAAGCTTTCTTT. This codes for CASNTGLKEAFF.

V usage is TRBV7-2 and J usage is TRBJ2-7; D ambiguous. The CDR3 extends over 15 amino acids. Germline V lookup: CDR1 SGHTA, CDR2 FQGNSA. V was cut by 1 base and J by 1 base, with 11 bases left in between. CDR3 loop: CASSLVQALSYEQYF. Written as DNA, the CDR3 is TGTGCCAGCAGCTTAGTCCAGGCCCTGTCCTACGAGCAGTACTTC.

This clone was picked up a small number of times. The rearrangement uses TRBV29-1 and TRBJ1-2; 7 bases align to TRBD1. The V gene's germline CDR1 is SQVTM and CDR2 ANQGSEA. The V and J ends lost 6 bases and 6 bases, in that order; junction bases with no gene match: 10. The CDR3 runs 13 residues. CDR3 nucleotide sequence: TGCAGCGTAAAAACAGGGGCCCTAGATGGCTACACCTTC. It codes for CSVKTGALDGYTF.

The V gene is TRBV28, the J gene TRBJ2-1, with 9 bases identical to TRBD2. The V gene end was trimmed by 0 bases and the J gene end by 6 bases; junction bases not matched to a gene: 6. The CDR3 is 16 residues long. Germline V gives CDR1 MDHEN, CDR2 SYDVKM. CDR3 sequence (DNA): TGTGCCAGCAGTTTATGGATGGCGGGGGGGCCCAATGAGCAGTTCTTC. Translating gives CASSLWMAGGPNEQFF.

The V call is TRBV25-1, the J call TRBJ2-3; 11 nucleotides match TRBD2. Losses at the gene ends were 1 base for V and 4 bases for J; bases not matched to a gene: 10. Germline CDR1 reads MGHDK; CDR2 reads SYGVNS. This CDR3 comprises 18 residues. CDR3 protein: CASSEWSSGRSVADTQYF. As DNA, the CDR3 is TGTGCCAGCAGTGAATGGTCTAGCGGGAGGTCGGTAGCAGATACGCAGTATTTT.

This clone has only a few counts. The rearrangement links TRBV5-8 to TRBJ1-6; 7 nucleotides align to TRBD1. V trimming: 2 bases; J trimming: 5 bases; junction bases outside the gene matches: 4. This CDR3 spans 15 amino acids. Germline CDR1 is SGHTS and CDR2 is YDEGEE. CDR3 coding DNA: TGTGCCAGCAGCTTACAGGGGTTGGATAATTCACCCCTCCACTTT. Its translation is CASSLQGLDNSPLHF.

The chain combines TRBV7-9 with TRBJ1-2; D is undetermined. CDR1 is SEHNR, CDR2 FQNEAQ, per germline (reference sequence). The V end lost 1 base, the J end lost 0 bases, and 6 bases lay between the germline ends. There are 14 residues in the CDR3. The CDR3 DNA is TGTGCCAGCAGCTTAGAACTGACTAACTATGGCTACACCTTC. Its protein product is CASSLELTNYGYTF.

The rearrangement links TRBV5-8 to TRBJ2-1; 10 bases match TRBD2. The germline V gene encodes CDR1 SGHTS and CDR2 YDEGEE. The CDR3 contains 15 residues. Losses at the gene ends were 4 bases for V and 4 bases for J; bases not matched to a gene: 5. Here the CDR3 DNA reads TGTGCCAGCAGCACCGGGACTAGCGTGTACAATGAGCAGTTCTTC. It codes for CASSTGTSVYNEQFF.

V usage is TRBV6-4 and J usage is TRBJ1-1; 9 bases agree with TRBD1. CDR1 is MRHNA, CDR2 SNTAGT, per germline. V trimming: 6 bases; J trimming: 4 bases; junction bases outside the gene matches: 6. This CDR3 comprises 14 residues. The CDR3 protein is CASSRTGEATEAFF. The CDR3 DNA sequence: TGTGCCAGCAGCAGGACAGGGGAGGCCACTGAAGCTTTCTTT.

The rearrangement uses TRBV5-6 and TRBJ2-7; D gene uncertain. The V gene lost 4 bases and the J gene lost 4 bases, with 18 bases spanning the gap. The length of the CDR3 is 15 residues. The V gene's germline CDR1 is SGHDT and CDR2 YYEEEE. Here the CDR3 reads CASSRPGNSLYEQYF. In nucleotides, the CDR3 is TGTGCCAGCAGCCGCCCCGGTAATTCCCTTTACGAGCAGTACTTC.

V gene TRBV11-2 combines with J gene TRBJ2-7; no reliable D call. The CDR3 sequence is 11 residues long. Per the germline V gene, CDR1 is SGHAT and CDR2 is FQNNGV. V was trimmed by 5 bases and J by 4 bases, leaving 6 bases between them. The CDR3 DNA reads as TGTGCCAGCAGCAACAGATACGAGCAGTACTTC. Translation: CASSNRYEQYF.

The chain joins TRBV5-1 to TRBJ1-6; 9 bases map to TRBD1. Germline trimming cut 4 bases from V and 6 bases from J; bases unmatched to any gene: 8. Germline loops: CDR1 SGHRS, CDR2 YFSETQ. CDR3 size: 16 residues. This CDR3 is CASSQRGTGSNSPLHF. In nucleotides, the CDR3 is TGCGCCAGCAGCCAGCGGGGGACAGGGAGTAATTCACCCCTCCACTTT.

V usage is TRBV28 and J usage is TRBJ2-5; 11 bases align to TRBD2. CDR1 is MDHEN and CDR2 is SYDVKM in the germline V gene. CDR3 size: 15 residues. Trimming removed 3 bases from V and 4 bases from J; junction bases left unmatched: 4. CDR3 loop: CASSFGGTSGETQYF. The DNA of the CDR3 is TGTGCCAGCAGTTTCGGGGGGACTAGCGGAGAGACCCAGTACTTC.

The chain couples TRBV5-1 to TRBJ2-5; TRBD2 matches 8 bases. The CDR3 has 14 residues. Germline CDR1 SGHRS, CDR2 YFSETQ. Germline trimming cut 0 bases from V and 5 bases from J; bases unmatched to any gene: 3. The chain's CDR3 is CASSLAAGVETQYF. Here the CDR3 DNA reads TGCGCCAGCAGCTTGGCAGCGGGGGTGGAGACCCAGTACTTC.

The rearrangement uses TRBV27 and TRBJ1-1, with D perhaps TRBD1 (5 bases). Trimming removed 7 bases from V and 5 bases from J, with 32 bases in between. CDR1 and CDR2 from the germline V gene are MNHEY and SMNVEV (reference sequence). This CDR3 spans 19 amino acids. CDR3 protein: CASTTPGFSIRARGTEAFF. CDR3 in DNA: TGTGCCAGCACAACCCCCGGATTTTCGATCAGGGCGCGTGGTACTGAAGCTTTCTTT.

The chain recombines TRBV28 with TRBJ1-5; no reliable D call. The ends were cut back, 7 bases at V and 1 base at J, with 5 bases in the middle. The CDR3 contains 12 residues. CDR1 is MDHEN, CDR2 SYDVKM, per germline. The CDR3 sequence is CASMSSNQPQHF. CDR3 nucleotide sequence: TGTGCCAGCATGTCGAGCAATCAGCCCCAGCATTTT.

The V call is TRBV11-2, the J call TRBJ1-1, with a tentative D call TRBD1 (5 bases). Trimming cost V 4 bases and J 5 bases, with 11 bases left between them. Looked up from germline, CDR1 is SGHAT and CDR2 is FQNNGV. The CDR3 has 13 residues. The CDR3 nucleotides read TGTGCCAGCAGCTCGCGGCAGGGTACTGAAGCTTTCTTT. Translation: CASSSRQGTEAFF. The complete variable domain, with remaining parts taken from reference TRBV11-2 and TRBJ1-1, reads EAGVAQSPRYKIIEKRQSVAFWCNPISGHATLYWYQQILGQGPKLLIQFQNNGVVDDSQLPKDRFSAERLKGVDSTLKIQPAKLEDSAVYLCASSSRQGTEAFFGQGTRLTVV.

V gene TRBV15 combines with J gene TRBJ2-7; D is uncertain. Trimming pared 0 bases from V and 2 bases from J, leaving 8 bases between. The germline V gene has CDR1 LNHNV and CDR2 YYDKDF (reference sequence). CDR3 length: 14 amino acids. The CDR3 sequence is CATSREGRTYEQYF. The DNA of the CDR3 is TGTGCCACCAGCAGAGAGGGCAGGACCTACGAGCAGTACTTC.

This chain uses TRBV7-9 with TRBJ2-1; 8 bases align to TRBD1. The CDR3 is 17 residues long. Germline V gene data show CDR1 as SEHNR and CDR2 as FQNEAQ (reference sequence). J gave up 8 bases and V 5 bases, and 17 bases lay outside the gene matches. CDR3 coding DNA: TGTGCCAGCAGCAAAGGACAGGGCCTCCTCGGTAGGGATGAGCAGTTCTTC. Its protein is CASSKGQGLLGRDEQFF.

The chain combines TRBV19 with TRBJ1-5; a weak D match, TRBD1 (5 bases). Between the trimmed V and J ends, which lost 7 bases and 7 bases, there was a span of 14 bases. Germline V gene lookup returns CDR1 LNHDA and CDR2 SQIVND (reference sequence). This CDR3 is built from 13 residues. The CDR3 DNA reads TGTGCCAGTACTTCCAGGGAGGGCCAGCCCCAGCATTTT. Its translation: CASTSREGQPQHF.

The chain couples TRBV15 to TRBJ2-7, with 7 bases lining up with TRBD2. The J segment lost 0 bases and the V segment lost 3 bases, leaving 2 bases of the junction unmatched. The CDR3 is 14 amino acids. From germline, CDR1 is LNHNV and CDR2 YYDKDF (reference sequence). The CDR3, as DNA: TGTGCCACCAGCAGTGGGGGGGTCTCCTACGAGCAGTACTTC. Translated, it gives CATSSGGVSYEQYF. Variable domain in full (rest from reference TRBV15 and TRBJ2-7): DAMVIQNPRYQVTQFGKPVTLSCSQTLNHNVMYWYQQKSSQAPKLLFHYYDKDFNNEADTPDNFQSRRPNTSFCFLDIRSPGLGDTAMYLCATSSGGVSYEQYFGPGTRLTVT.

DNA for the CDR3: TGCAGCGTTGGAACGGGTAATGATGAGCAGTTCTTC. This encodes CSVGTGNDEQFF. The chain is built from TRBV29-1 and TRBJ2-1, with no clear D. Trimming removed 4 bases at V and 8 bases at J, with 12 bases between. There are 12 residues in the CDR3. Germline CDR1 and CDR2: SQVTM and ANQGSEA.